The 13 T cell receptor beta chains below all came from one sample that was sequenced in a study of blood T cell repertoires in COVID-19. Here immunoSEQ multiplex PCR was the method, and the copy in TCRdb shows in-frame clones only, minus some. The data contain some 120,000 clones, approximately 80% of them singletons. The sequenced material came from peripheral blood. These receptors were collected from a human donor in a cohort sampled during active COVID-19.

This chain connects TRBV6-5 to TRBJ1-2; D is unresolved. Germline V CDR1 and CDR2: MNHEY, SVGAGI. Trimming left V 9 bases short and J 3 bases short, with 11 bases between. The length of the CDR3 is 12 residues. CDR3 nucleotides: TGTGCCAGTAGAGGGTTAGACTATGGCTACACCTTC. The encoded protein is CASRGLDYGYTF.

In this sample, this clone turned up once. The chain employs TRBV5-3 and TRBJ2-1, with D possibly matching TRBD2 (6 bases). TRBV5-3 is treated as an ORF (open reading frame) with a function not yet certain. The V end was cut by 3 bases, the J end by 2 bases, with 12 bases between. The CDR3 runs to 15 residues. The CDR3, as DNA: TGTGCCAGAAGCTCCCGGGACTCTGCCTACAATGAGCAGTTCTTC. Its translation is CARSSRDSAYNEQFF.

As concerns this clone: This sample includes further DNA sequences coding for the same CDR3. The rearrangement joins TRBV4-1 to TRBJ1-1, with D possibly being TRBD1 (5 bases). The germline V gene has CDR1 MGHRA and CDR2 YSYEKL. Between the trimmed V and J ends, which lost 3 bases and 7 bases, there was a span of 9 bases. This CDR3 is 12 amino acids long. The CDR3 nucleotides read TGCGCCAGCAGCCAGGGGGGAAGTGAAGCTTTCTTT. It codes for CASSQGGSEAFF.

The rearrangement links TRBV7-8 to TRBJ2-7, with 8 bases lining up with TRBD2. J lost 4 bases, V lost 0 bases, and 5 bases had no gene match. The CDR3 has 15 residues. Per germline, CDR1 SGHVS and CDR2 FQNEAQ. The CDR3 region is CASSLAISGTYEQYF. DNA for the CDR3: TGTGCCAGCAGCTTAGCTATTAGCGGGACTTACGAGCAGTACTTC.

This clone was seen a single time. V is TRBV5-5 and J is TRBJ2-7, with 7 bases lining up with TRBD1. After removal of 6 bases from V and 4 bases from J, the junction contained 4 bases not matched to a gene. Germline CDR1 reads SGHKS; CDR2 reads YYEKEE (reference sequence). The CDR3 sequence is 12 residues long. The CDR3 reads CASTTGRYEQYF. The DNA of the CDR3 is TGTGCCAGCACGACAGGGCGTTACGAGCAGTACTTC. The full variable domain, in which reference TRBV5-5 and TRBJ2-7 provide the parts outside the CDR3, is DAGVTQSPTHLIKTRGQQVTLRCSPISGHKSVSWYQQVLGQGPQFIFQYYEKEERGRGNFPDRFSARQFPNYSSELNVNALLLGDSALYLCASTTGRYEQYFGPGTRLTVT.

This clone has just a few counts. The chain combines TRBV30 with TRBJ1-6, with 7 bases aligning to TRBD1. The CDR3 runs 14 residues. V shed 3 bases, J shed 8 bases, and the junction held 7 bases outside the gene matches. Germline assignment: CDR1 GTSNPN and CDR2 SVGIG (reference sequence). The CDR3 here is CAWSQGGIHSPLHF. In DNA form, the CDR3 reads TGTGCCTGGAGCCAGGGGGGAATACATTCACCCCTCCACTTT.

This rearrangement joins TRBV6-2 or TRBV6-3 to TRBJ1-1; D gene uncertain. Germline V gives CDR1 MNHEY, CDR2 SVGEGT. The length of the CDR3 is 11 residues. V was pared by 2 bases and J by 8 bases, with 6 bases between. CDR3 in DNA: TGTGCCAGCAGTTACGGCAGGGAAGCTTTCTTT. It is translated as CASSYGREAFF.

The genes are TRBV7-9 and TRBJ2-7; the match to TRBD1 covers 12 bases. Germline assignment: CDR1 SEHNR and CDR2 FQNEAQ (reference sequence). V was pared by 6 bases and J by 6 bases, with 9 bases of the junction left unmatched. CDR3 length: 15 residues. This CDR3 is CASREGDRGRFEQYF. CDR3 coding DNA: TGTGCCAGCAGGGAGGGGGACAGGGGGCGATTCGAGCAGTACTTC.

The rearrangement links TRBV4-2 to TRBJ2-1, with D perhaps matching TRBD2 (5 bases). The CDR3 contains 12 residues. Trimming cost V 0 bases and J 10 bases, with 7 bases left between them. The germline V gene has CDR1 LGHNA and CDR2 YNFKEQ. The CDR3 DNA is TGTGCCAGCAGCCAAGATGACTACGAGCAGTTCTTC. This sequence encodes CASSQDDYEQFF.

This chain joins TRBV7-6 and TRBJ2-2; the D gene is possibly TRBD2 (6 bases). V gave up 2 bases and J gave up 0 bases, with 10 bases separating them. Germline CDR1 SGHVS, CDR2 FNYEAQ. The CDR3 totals 16 residues. CDR3 loop: CASSLHSGSNTGELFF. Here the CDR3 DNA reads TGTGCCAGCAGCTTACATAGCGGATCGAACACCGGGGAGCTGTTTTTT.

The chain employs TRBV7-2 and TRBJ1-5; D is perhaps TRBD1 (6 bases). V was shortened by 5 bases and J by 9 bases, with 14 bases between the two germline ends. The germline V gene encodes CDR1 SGHTA and CDR2 FQGNSA. CDR3 length equals 13 residues. CDR3 in amino acids: CASSIIGGAPQHF. The CDR3 nucleotides read TGTGCCAGCAGCATAATCGGGGGGGCGCCCCAGCATTTT.

This rearrangement joins TRBV7-3 to TRBJ2-6, with a weak D call TRBD2 (5 bases). Trimming took 5 bases from V and 4 from J, leaving 12 bases between them. CDR1 and CDR2 (germline): SGHTA, FQGTGA. There are 15 residues in the CDR3. The CDR3 protein is CASSPSSGGANVLTF. CDR3 nucleotide sequence: TGTGCCAGCAGCCCCTCGAGCGGAGGGGCCAACGTCCTGACTTTC. Combining the CDR3 with reference TRBV7-3 and TRBJ2-6 gives the whole variable domain GAGVSQTPSNKVTEKGKYVELRCDPISGHTALYWYRQSLGQGPEFLIYFQGTGAADDSGLPNDRFFAVRPEGSVSTLKIQRTERGDSAVYLCASSPSSGGANVLTFGAGSRLTVL.

The table lists this clone with a few counts. This chain links TRBV4-2 with TRBJ2-1, with TRBD2 matching over 7 bases. In germline, CDR1 is LGHNA, CDR2 YNFKEQ. The CDR3 spans 15 residues. The ends lost 4 bases at V and 8 bases at J; junction bases unmatched: 11. The CDR3 sequence: CASSPLSGKGDEQFF. The CDR3 nucleotides are TGTGCCAGCAGCCCCCTCAGCGGGAAAGGGGATGAGCAGTTCTTC.